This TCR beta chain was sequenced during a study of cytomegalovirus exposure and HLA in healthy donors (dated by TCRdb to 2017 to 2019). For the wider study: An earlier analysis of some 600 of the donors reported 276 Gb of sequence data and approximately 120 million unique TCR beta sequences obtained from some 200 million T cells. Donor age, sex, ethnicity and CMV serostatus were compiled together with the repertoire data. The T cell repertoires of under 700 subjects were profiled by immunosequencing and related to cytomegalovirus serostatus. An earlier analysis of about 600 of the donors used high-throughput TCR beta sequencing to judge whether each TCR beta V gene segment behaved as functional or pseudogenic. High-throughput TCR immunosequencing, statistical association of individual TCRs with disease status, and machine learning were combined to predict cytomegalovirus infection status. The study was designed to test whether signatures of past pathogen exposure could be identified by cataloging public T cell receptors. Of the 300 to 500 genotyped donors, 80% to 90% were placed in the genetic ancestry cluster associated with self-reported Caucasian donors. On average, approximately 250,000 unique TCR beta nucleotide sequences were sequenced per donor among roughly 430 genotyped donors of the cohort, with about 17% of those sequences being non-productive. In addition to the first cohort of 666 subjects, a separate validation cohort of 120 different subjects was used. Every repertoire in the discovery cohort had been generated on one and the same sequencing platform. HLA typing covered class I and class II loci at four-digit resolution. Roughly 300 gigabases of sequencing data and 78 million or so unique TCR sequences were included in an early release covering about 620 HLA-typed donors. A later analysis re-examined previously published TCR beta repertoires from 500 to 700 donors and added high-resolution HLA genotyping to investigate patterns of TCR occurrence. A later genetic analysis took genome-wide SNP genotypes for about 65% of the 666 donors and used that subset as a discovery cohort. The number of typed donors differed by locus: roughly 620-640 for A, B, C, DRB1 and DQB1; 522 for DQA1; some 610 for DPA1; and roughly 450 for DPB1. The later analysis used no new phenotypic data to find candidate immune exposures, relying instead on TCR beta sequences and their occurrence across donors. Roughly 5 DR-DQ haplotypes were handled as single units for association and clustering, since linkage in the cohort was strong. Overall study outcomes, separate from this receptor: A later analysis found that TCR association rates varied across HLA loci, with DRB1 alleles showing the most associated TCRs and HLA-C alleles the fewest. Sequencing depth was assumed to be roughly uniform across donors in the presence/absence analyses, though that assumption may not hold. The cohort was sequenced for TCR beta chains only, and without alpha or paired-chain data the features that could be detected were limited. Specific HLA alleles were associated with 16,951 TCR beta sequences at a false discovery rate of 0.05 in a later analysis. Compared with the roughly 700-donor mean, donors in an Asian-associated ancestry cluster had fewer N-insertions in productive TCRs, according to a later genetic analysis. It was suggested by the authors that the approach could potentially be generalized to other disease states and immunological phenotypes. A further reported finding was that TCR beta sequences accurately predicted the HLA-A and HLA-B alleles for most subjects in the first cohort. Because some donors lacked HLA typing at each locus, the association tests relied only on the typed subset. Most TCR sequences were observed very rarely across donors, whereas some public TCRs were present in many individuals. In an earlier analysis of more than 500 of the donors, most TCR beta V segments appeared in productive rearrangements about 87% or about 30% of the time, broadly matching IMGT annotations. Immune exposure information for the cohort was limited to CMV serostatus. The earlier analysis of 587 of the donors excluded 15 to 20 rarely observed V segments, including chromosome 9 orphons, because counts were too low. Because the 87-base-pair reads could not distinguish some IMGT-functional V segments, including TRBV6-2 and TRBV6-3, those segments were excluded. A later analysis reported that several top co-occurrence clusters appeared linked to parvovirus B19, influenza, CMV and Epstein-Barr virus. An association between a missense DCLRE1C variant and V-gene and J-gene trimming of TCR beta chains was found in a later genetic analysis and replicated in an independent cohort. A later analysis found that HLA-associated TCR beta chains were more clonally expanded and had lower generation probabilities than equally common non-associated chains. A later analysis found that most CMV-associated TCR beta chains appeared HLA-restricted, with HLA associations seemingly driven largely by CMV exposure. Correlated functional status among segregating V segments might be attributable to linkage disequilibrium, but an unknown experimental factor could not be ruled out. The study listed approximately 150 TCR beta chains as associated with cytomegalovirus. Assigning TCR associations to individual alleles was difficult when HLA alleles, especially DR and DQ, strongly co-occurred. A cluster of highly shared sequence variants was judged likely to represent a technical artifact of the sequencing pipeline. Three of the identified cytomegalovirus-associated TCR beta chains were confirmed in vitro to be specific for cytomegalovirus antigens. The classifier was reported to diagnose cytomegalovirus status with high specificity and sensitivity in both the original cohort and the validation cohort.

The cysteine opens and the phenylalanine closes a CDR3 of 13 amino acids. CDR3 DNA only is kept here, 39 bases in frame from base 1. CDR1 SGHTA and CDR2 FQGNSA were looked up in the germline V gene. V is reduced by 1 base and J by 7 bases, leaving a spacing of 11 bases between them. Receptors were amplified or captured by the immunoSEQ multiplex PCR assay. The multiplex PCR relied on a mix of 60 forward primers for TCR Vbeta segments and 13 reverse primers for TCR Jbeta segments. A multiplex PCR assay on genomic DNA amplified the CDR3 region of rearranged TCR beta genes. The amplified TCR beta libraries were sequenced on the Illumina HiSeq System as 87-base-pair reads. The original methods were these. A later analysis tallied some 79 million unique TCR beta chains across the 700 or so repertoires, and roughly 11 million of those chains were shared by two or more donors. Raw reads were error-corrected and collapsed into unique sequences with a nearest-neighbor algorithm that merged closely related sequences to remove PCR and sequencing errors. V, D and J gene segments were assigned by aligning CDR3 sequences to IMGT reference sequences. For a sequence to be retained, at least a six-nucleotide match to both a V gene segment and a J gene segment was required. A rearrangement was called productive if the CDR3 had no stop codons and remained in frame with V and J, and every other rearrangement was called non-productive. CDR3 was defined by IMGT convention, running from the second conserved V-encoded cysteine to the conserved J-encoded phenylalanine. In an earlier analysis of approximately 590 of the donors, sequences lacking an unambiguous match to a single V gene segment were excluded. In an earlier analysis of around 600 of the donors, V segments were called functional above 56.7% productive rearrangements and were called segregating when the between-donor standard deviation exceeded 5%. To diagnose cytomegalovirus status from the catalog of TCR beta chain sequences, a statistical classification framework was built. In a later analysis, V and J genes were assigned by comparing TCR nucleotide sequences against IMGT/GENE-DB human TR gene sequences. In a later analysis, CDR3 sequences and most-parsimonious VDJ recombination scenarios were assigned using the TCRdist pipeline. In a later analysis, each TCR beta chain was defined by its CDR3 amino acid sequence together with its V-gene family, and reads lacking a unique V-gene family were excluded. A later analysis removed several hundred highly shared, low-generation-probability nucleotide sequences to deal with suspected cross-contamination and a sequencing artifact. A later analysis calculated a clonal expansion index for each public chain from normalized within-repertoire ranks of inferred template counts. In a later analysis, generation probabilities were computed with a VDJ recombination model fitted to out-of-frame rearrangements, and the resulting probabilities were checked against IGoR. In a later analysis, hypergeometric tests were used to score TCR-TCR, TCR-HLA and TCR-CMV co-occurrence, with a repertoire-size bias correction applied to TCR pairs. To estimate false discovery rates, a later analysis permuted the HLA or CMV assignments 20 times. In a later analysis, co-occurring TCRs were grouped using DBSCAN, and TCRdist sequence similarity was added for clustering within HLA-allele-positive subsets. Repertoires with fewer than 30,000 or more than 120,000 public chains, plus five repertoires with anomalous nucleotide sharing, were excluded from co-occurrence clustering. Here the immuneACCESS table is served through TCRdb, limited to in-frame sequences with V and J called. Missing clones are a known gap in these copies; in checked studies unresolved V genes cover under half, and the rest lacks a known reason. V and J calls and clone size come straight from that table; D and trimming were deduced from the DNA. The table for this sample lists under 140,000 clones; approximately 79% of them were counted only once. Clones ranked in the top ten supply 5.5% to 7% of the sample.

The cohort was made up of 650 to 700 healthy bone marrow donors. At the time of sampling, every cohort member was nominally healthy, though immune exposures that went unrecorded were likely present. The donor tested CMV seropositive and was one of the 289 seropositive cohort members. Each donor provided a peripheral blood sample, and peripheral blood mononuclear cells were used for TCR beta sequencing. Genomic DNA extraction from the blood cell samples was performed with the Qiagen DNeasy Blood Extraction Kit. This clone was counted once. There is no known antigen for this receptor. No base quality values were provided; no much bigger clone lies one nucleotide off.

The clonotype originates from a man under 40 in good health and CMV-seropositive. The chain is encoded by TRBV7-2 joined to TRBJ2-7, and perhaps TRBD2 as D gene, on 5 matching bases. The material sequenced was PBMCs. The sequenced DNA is TGTGCCAGCAGCTTAGTAATCGGGGAAGAGCAGTACTTC. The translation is CASSLVIGEEQYF.